A single sample gave rise to the 21 T cell receptor beta chains below, sequenced in a study of T-cell reconstitution after alpha-beta-depleted transplantation in children. Unique molecular identifiers were used in preparing the TCRbeta library. TCRdb itself ran the PCR reads through MiXCR, one entry per CDR3 protein. The table has about 610,000 distinct CDR3 sequences, roughly a tenth seen once. The sample in question was PBMCs from the stem cell graft donor, obtained from the stem cell graft. The source of these receptors is a human donor who donated a stem cell graft to a child with acute myeloid leukemia.

This rearrangement joins TRBV20-1 to TRBJ2-3; 9 bases agree with TRBD2. The CDR3 runs to 15 residues. Trimming cost V 6 bases and J 6 bases; bases outside gene matches: 13. Germline lookup yields CDR1 DFQATT and CDR2 SNEGSKA (reference sequence). The chain's CDR3 is CSAESGRPGSDTQYF. CDR3 nucleotides: TGCAGTGCGGAAAGCGGGAGGCCCGGTTCTGATACGCAGTATTTT.

The table lists this clonotype with many counts. The chain carries TRBV20-1 and TRBJ2-1, with D maybe TRBD1 (5 bases). The CDR3 totals 19 residues. Trimming removed 5 bases at V and 0 bases at J, with 26 bases between. The germline gives CDR1 DFQATT, CDR2 SNEGSKA (reference sequence). The CDR3 reads CSASPVETGAFSSYNEQFF. For the CDR3, the DNA is TGCAGTGCTTCTCCAGTCGAGACTGGGGCCTTTAGCTCCTACAATGAGCAGTTCTTC.

This clonotype was recorded at least ten times. This sequence joins TRBV21-1 and TRBJ2-1; the D segment call TRBD1 is taken from the table without a DNA check. TRBV21-1 is shown as a pseudogene. The CDR3 extends over 13 amino acids. The CDR3 region is CASSKTAPIEQFF. For the CDR3, the DNA is TGTGCCAGCAGCAAAACTGCGCCGATTGAGCAGTTCTTC.

This clonotype was found many times. This chain joins TRBV7-8 and TRBJ2-7; 14 nucleotides match TRBD2. Germline values: CDR1 SGHVS, CDR2 FQNEAQ. This CDR3 spans 17 amino acids. The junction had 8 bases not matched to a gene; V was cut back by 5 bases and J by 2 bases. The CDR3 loop reads CASSHGLAGGQPYEQYF. The CDR3 coding sequence is TGTGCCAGCAGCCATGGACTAGCGGGAGGACAACCCTACGAGCAGTACTTC.

This clonotype was counted only a few times. The chain employs TRBV12-3 or TRBV12-4 and TRBJ1-3, with a weak D call TRBD1 (5 bases). Trimming stripped 5 bases from V and 4 bases from J, with 18 bases between. The CDR3 totals 16 residues. Here the CDR3 reads CASSPPGGITGNTIYF. The DNA of the CDR3 is TGTGCCAGCAGTCCCCCCGGGGGTATAACGGGAAACACCATATATTTT.

The gene calls are TRBV5-1 and TRBJ1-4; possibly TRBD1 for D (5 bases). The CDR3 extends over 14 amino acids. Germline lookup yields CDR1 SGHRS and CDR2 YFSETQ. The V and J ends lost 4 bases and 8 bases respectively, with 15 bases between them. The CDR3, as DNA: TGCGCCAGCAGCCCTAGACAGTTGGAAGAAAAACTGTTTTTT. Protein sequence: CASSPRQLEEKLFF.

The V and J genes are TRBV7-9 and TRBJ2-1; 12 bases agree with TRBD2. CDR3 length: 17 amino acids. Germline-derived CDR1 and CDR2 are SEHNR and FQNEAQ (reference sequence). With 5 bases clipped from V and 5 bases from J, the junction kept 10 bases outside the gene matches. CDR3 in DNA: TGTGCCAGCAGCCCCCCTTCGCTAGCGGGAGGGAACAATGAGCAGTTCTTC. Encoded protein: CASSPPSLAGGNNEQFF.

This clonotype was seen more than once but under ten times. The chain uses TRBV9 and TRBJ2-1, with unresolved D. V was pared by 3 bases and J by 0 bases, with 13 bases between. This CDR3 contains 16 residues. The germline V gene encodes CDR1 SGDLS and CDR2 YYNGEE. The CDR3 bases are TGTGCCAGCAGCGCGGGCCAGTCTATCTCCTACAATGAGCAGTTCTTC. Its protein product is CASSAGQSISYNEQFF.

This clonotype was picked up many times. The chain carries TRBV20-1 and TRBJ2-7, with D possibly matching TRBD2 (6 bases). V lost 3 bases, J lost 4 bases, and 16 bases lay in between. CDR1 is DFQATT and CDR2 is SNEGSKA in the germline V gene (reference sequence). CDR3 length: 14 residues. Here the CDR3 reads CSASGSSGAYEQYF. The CDR3 DNA follows: TGCAGTGCTAGCGGAAGTAGCGGAGCGTACGAGCAGTACTTC.

Only a few counts were recorded for this clonotype. The V call is TRBV7-3, the J call TRBJ2-7; possible D gene TRBD2, 6 bases. The CDR3 extends over 15 amino acids. Per germline, CDR1 SGHTA and CDR2 FQGTGA. V was shortened by 1 base and J by 7 bases, with 17 bases between the two germline ends. CDR3 bases: TGTGCCAGCAGCTTAAGAGGACTGGGTCGGGAGGAGCAGTACTTC. It specifies CASSLRGLGREEQYF.

As regards this clonotype: At one boundary the junction diverges from the germline segment, which might be a read error. This rearrangement joins TRBV12-3 or TRBV12-4 to TRBJ2-1; possible D gene TRBD2, 7 bases. The CDR3 sequence is 16 residues long. In DNA form, the CDR3 reads TGTGCCACCAGTGACCCGGGGGGCAGCTCCTACAATGAGCAGTTCTTC. Translating gives CATSDPGGSSYNEQFF.

This clonotype was counted between two and nine times. The V call is TRBV5-6, the J call TRBJ1-1; D is perhaps TRBD1 (6 bases). The CDR3 contains 15 residues. Trimming removed 1 base at V and 2 bases at J, with 12 bases between. Germline loops: CDR1 SGHDT, CDR2 YYEEEE. CDR3 sequence reads: CASSLQGQLNTEAFF. The CDR3 DNA reads as TGTGCCAGCAGCTTGCAGGGGCAGCTAAACACTGAAGCTTTCTTT. Using reference TRBV5-6 and TRBJ1-1 for the parts outside the CDR3, the full variable domain is DAGVTQSPTHLIKTRGQQVTLRCSPKSGHDTVSWYQQALGQGPQFIFQYYEEEERQRGNFPDRFSGHQFPNYSSELNVNALLLGDSALYLCASSLQGQLNTEAFFGQGTRLTVV.

The V and J genes are TRBV10-3 and TRBJ1-1; D unclear. The CDR3 runs to 13 residues. The V and J ends lost 8 bases and 0 bases respectively, with 10 bases between them. The germline V gene has CDR1 ENHRY and CDR2 SYGVKD. CDR3 nucleotide sequence: TGTGCCATCGTCGGGCTCATGAACACTGAAGCTTTCTTT. It yields the protein CAIVGLMNTEAFF.

This clonotype appeared many times. The V and J genes are TRBV12-3 or TRBV12-4 and TRBJ2-1; 11 bases line up with TRBD2. V shed 5 bases, J shed 4 bases, and the junction held 10 bases outside the gene matches. This CDR3 contains 17 residues. The CDR3 bases are TGTGCCAGCAGTCCAAGGACTAGCGGGTTACTATACAATGAGCAGTTCTTC. Its translation: CASSPRTSGLLYNEQFF.

This clonotype was found many times. This chain connects TRBV12-3 or TRBV12-4 to TRBJ1-1, with D hard to call. The CDR3 totals 12 residues. Between the trimmed V and J ends, which lost 5 bases and 5 bases, there was a span of 9 bases. The CDR3 spells CASSPRVTEAFF. The CDR3, as DNA: TGTGCCAGCAGTCCAAGGGTTACTGAAGCTTTCTTT.

There are many counts of this clonotype. The rearrangement uses TRBV5-5 and TRBJ2-1; TRBD2 is a possible D gene (6 bases). V lost 4 bases to trimming and J lost 6 bases, with 17 bases between them. Germline V gene sequence: CDR1 SGHKS, CDR2 YYEKEE (reference sequence). CDR3 length equals 15 residues. The CDR3: CASSPLSGTSNEQFF. CDR3 in DNA: TGTGCCAGCAGCCCCCTTAGCGGTACCTCCAATGAGCAGTTCTTC.

The V call is TRBV14, the J call TRBJ2-1, with no clear D. The ends were cut back, 1 base at V and 0 bases at J, with 7 bases in the middle. This CDR3 region has 15 residues. Germline CDR1 reads SGHDN; CDR2 reads FVKESK. The DNA for the CDR3 is TGTGCCAGCAGCCAAGGAATGTCCTCCTACAATGAGCAGTTCTTC. This codes for CASSQGMSSYNEQFF.

This clonotype was found a few times. The chain uses TRBV5-1 and TRBJ1-5; D gene ambiguous. Germline values: CDR1 SGHRS, CDR2 YFSETQ. The V end was cut by 0 bases, the J end by 3 bases, with 13 bases between. There are 16 residues in the CDR3. The CDR3 here is CASSLEGGSANQPQHF. The CDR3 bases are TGCGCCAGCAGCTTGGAAGGAGGGAGTGCCAATCAGCCCCAGCATTTT.

The chain recombines TRBV5-1 with TRBJ1-3; no clear D. The CDR3 sequence is 16 residues long. V lost 2 bases and J lost 0, with 12 bases in between. Germline V gene lookup returns CDR1 SGHRS and CDR2 YFSETQ. CDR3 DNA sequence: TGCGCCAGCAGCTTCGGGGATTCCCTCTCTGGAAACACCATATATTTT. It translates to CASSFGDSLSGNTIYF.

The table lists this clonotype with a few counts. The J gene is TRBJ2-1, the V gene TRBV11-1; 12 nucleotides match TRBD2. The V gene end was trimmed by 4 bases and the J gene end by 0 bases; junction bases not matched to a gene: 10. The length of the CDR3 is 19 residues. Germline assignment: CDR1 SGHAT and CDR2 FQDESV (reference sequence). The CDR3 DNA reads TGTGCCAGCAGCTGGGGGATACTAGCGGGAGGAGGCTCCTACAATGAGCAGTTCTTC. This translates into CASSWGILAGGGSYNEQFF.

This clonotype was picked up a small number of times. The chain couples TRBV5-1 to TRBJ2-2; 10 bases are a match to TRBD2. The CDR3 totals 16 residues. Germline CDR1 reads SGHRS; CDR2 reads YFSETQ. J was trimmed by 4 bases and V by 4 bases; bases with no gene match: 7. CDR3 amino acids: CASSTTLAGATGELFF. CDR3 nucleotide sequence: TGCGCCAGCAGCACAACTCTAGCGGGAGCCACCGGGGAGCTGTTTTTT.